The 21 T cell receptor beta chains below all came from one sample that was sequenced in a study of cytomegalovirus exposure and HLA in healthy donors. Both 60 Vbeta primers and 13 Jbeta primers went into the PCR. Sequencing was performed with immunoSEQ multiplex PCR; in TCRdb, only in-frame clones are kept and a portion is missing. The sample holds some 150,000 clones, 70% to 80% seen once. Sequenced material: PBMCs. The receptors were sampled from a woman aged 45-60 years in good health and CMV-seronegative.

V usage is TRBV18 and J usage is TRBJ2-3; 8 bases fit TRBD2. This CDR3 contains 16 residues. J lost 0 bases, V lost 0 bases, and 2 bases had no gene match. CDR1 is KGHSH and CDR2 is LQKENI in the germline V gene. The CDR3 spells CASSPPGGASTDTQYF. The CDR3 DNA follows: TGTGCCAGCTCACCACCCGGGGGGGCTAGCACAGATACGCAGTATTTT.

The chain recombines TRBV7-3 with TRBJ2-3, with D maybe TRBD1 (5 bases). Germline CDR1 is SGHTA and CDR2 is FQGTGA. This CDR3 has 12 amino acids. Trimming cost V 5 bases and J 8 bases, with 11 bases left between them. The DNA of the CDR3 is TGTGCCAGCAGCCCAGGGCAAGGTACGCAGTATTTT. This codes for CASSPGQGTQYF.

In DNA, the CDR3 is TGTGCCAGCAGTGAATATAGGGCGGGCGTCAACACAGATACGCAGTATTTT. This gives the protein CASSEYRAGVNTDTQYF. The J gene is TRBJ2-3, the V gene TRBV25-1; D possibly corresponds to TRBD2 (5 bases). CDR1 MGHDK and CDR2 SYGVNS come from the germline V gene. The V and J ends lost 0 bases and 2 bases respectively, with 15 bases between them. The CDR3 extends over 17 amino acids.

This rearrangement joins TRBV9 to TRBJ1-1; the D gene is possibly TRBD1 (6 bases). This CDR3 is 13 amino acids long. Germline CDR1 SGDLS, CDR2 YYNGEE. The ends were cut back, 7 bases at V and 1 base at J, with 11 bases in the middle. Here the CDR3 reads CASGGQWNTEAFF. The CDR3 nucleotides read TGTGCCAGCGGCGGACAGTGGAACACTGAAGCTTTCTTT.

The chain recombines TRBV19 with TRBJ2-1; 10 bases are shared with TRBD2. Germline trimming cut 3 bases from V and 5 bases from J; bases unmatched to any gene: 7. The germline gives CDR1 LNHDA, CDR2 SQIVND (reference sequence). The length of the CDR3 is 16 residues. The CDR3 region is CASSIEIAGGHNEQFF. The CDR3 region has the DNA TGTGCCAGTAGTATCGAGATAGCGGGGGGCCACAATGAGCAGTTCTTC. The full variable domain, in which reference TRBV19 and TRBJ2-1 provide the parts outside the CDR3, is DGGITQSPKYLFRKEGQNVTLSCEQNLNHDAMYWYRQDPGQGLRLIYYSQIVNDFQKGDIAEGYSVSREKKESFPLTVTSAQKNPTAFYLCASSIEIAGGHNEQFFGPGTRLTVL.

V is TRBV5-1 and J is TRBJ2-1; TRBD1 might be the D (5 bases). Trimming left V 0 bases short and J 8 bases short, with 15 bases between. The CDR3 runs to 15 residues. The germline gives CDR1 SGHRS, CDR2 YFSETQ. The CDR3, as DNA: TGCGCCAGCAGCTTGGTGGCAGGGTTGTTGGATGAGCAGTTCTTC. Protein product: CASSLVAGLLDEQFF.

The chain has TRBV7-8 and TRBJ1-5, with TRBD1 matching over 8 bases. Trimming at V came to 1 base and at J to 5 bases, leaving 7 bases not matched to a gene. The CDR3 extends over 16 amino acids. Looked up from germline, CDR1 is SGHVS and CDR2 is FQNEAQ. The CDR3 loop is CASSLVGQGGDQPQHF. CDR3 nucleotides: TGTGCCAGCAGCTTAGTAGGACAGGGCGGGGATCAGCCCCAGCATTTT.

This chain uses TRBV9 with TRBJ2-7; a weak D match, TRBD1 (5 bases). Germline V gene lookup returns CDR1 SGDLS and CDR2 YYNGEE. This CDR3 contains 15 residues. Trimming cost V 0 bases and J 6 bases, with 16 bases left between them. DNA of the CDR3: TGTGCCAGCAGCGTAGCAGGACAAGTTGTGGGCGAGCAGTACTTC. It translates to CASSVAGQVVGEQYF.

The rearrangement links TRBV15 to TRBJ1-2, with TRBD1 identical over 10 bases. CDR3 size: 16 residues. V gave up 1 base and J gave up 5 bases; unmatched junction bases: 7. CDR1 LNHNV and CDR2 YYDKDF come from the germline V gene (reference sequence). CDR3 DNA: TGTGCCACCAGCAGAGGACCCGGGACAGGGGCTTATGGCTACACCTTC. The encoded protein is CATSRGPGTGAYGYTF. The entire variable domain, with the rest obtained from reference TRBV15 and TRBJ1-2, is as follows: DAMVIQNPRYQVTQFGKPVTLSCSQTLNHNVMYWYQQKSSQAPKLLFHYYDKDFNNEADTPDNFQSRRPNTSFCFLDIRSPGLGDTAMYLCATSRGPGTGAYGYTFGSGTRLTVV.

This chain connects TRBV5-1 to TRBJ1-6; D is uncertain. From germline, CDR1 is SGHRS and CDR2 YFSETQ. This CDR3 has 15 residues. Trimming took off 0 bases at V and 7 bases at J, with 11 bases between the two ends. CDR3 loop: CASSLAGSPNSPLHF. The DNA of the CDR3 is TGCGCCAGCAGCTTGGCCGGGAGCCCCAATTCACCCCTCCACTTT.

CDR3 bases: TGTGCCAGCACCATAGAACCTGGAGGAGGTGGCTACACCTTC. It yields the protein CASTIEPGGGGYTF. The chain uses TRBV9 and TRBJ1-2; D remains unclear. The CDR3 length is 14 residues. With 6 bases removed from V and 7 bases from J, the gap between germline ends came to 19 bases. Germline lookup yields CDR1 SGDLS and CDR2 YYNGEE.

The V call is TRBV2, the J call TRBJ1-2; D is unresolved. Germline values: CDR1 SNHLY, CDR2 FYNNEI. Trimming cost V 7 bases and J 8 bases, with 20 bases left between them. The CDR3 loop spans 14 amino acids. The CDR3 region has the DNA TGTGCCAGCACCCCTGGCCGTGGTCGGGGAGGCTACACCTTC. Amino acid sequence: CASTPGRGRGGYTF.

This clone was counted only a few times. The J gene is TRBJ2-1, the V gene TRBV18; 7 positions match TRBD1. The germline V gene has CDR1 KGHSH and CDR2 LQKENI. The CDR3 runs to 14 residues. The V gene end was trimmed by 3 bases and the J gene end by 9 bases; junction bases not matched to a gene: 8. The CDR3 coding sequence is TGTGCCAGCTCACCCCAGGCGGACAGGAGTGAGCAGTTCTTC. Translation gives CASSPQADRSEQFF.

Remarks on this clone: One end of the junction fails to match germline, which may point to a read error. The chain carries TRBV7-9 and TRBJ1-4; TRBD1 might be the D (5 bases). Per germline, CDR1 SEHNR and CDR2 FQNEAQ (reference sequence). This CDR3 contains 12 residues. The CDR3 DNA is TGTTCCAGCACCTTGGGGGAGGGAAAACTGTTTTTT. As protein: CSSTLGEGKLFF.

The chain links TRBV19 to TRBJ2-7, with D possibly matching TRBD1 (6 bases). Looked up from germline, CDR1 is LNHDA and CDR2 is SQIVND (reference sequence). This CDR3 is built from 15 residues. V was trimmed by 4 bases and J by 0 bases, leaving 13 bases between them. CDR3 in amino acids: CASSTGTYSSYEQYF. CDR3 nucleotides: TGTGCCAGTAGTACCGGGACATACAGCTCCTACGAGCAGTACTTC.

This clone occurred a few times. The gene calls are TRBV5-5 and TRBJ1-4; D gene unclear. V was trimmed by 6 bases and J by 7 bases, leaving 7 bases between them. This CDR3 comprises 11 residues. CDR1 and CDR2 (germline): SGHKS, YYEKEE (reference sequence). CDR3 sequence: CASNLGEKLFF. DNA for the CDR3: TGTGCCAGCAATCTCGGTGAAAAACTGTTTTTT.

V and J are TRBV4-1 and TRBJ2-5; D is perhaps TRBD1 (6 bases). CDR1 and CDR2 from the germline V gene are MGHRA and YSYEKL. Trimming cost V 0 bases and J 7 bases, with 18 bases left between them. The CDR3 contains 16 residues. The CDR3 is CASSQDSHRVLGTQYF. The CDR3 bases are TGCGCCAGCAGCCAAGATTCCCACAGGGTATTGGGGACCCAGTACTTC.

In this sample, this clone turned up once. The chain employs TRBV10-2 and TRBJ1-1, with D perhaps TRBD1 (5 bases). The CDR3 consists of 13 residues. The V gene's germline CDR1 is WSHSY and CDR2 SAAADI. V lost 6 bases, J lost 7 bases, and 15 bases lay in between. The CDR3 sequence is CASRGTRQDEAFF. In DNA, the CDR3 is TGCGCCAGCAGGGGGACTCGGCAGGATGAAGCTTTCTTT.

The CDR3 DNA sequence: TGTGCCAGCAGTGAATACTTTAGTCTGGATGAAAAACTGTTTTTT. It translates to CASSEYFSLDEKLFF. The V gene is TRBV25-1, the J gene TRBJ1-4; the D is unclear. Between the trimmed V and J ends, which lost 0 bases and 6 bases, there was a span of 11 bases. This CDR3 is built from 15 residues. The germline V gene has CDR1 MGHDK and CDR2 SYGVNS.

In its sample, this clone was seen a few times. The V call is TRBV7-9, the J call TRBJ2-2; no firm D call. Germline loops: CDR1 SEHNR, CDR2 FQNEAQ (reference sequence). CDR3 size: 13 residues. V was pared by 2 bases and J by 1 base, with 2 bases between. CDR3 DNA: TGTGCCAGCAGCTTACTGAACACCGGGGAGCTGTTTTTT. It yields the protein CASSLLNTGELFF.

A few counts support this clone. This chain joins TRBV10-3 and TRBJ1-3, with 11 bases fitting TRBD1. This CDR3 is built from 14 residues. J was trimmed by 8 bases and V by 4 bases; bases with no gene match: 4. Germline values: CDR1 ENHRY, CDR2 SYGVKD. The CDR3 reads CAISGTGGLDTIYF. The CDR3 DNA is TGTGCCATCAGTGGGACAGGGGGCCTGGACACCATATATTTT.